Described below is a single TCR beta chain sequence and its context. Its antigen is not identified. The ends were cut back, 5 bases at V and 3 bases at J, with 14 bases in the middle. The germline gives CDR1 SGHRS, CDR2 YFSETQ. This CDR3 is built from 14 residues. A second PCR, run for about 7 to 11 cycles, used a sample-barcoded 5' primer plus a J-beta primer mix. MiXCR was run by TCRdb on the 5' RACE reads, yielding one entry per CDR3 protein. The data contain 1.5 million to 2 million distinct CDR3 sequences, about 31% of them singletons. These data belong to a study of blood T cells in healthy people across ages. Broader study findings: Estimates of total diversity, which came from one million sequenced T cells, were considered to be underestimates. While age rose, TCR beta diversity per million T cells dropped in a roughly linear way.

The sequenced material came from blood. The clonotype comes from a young woman in good health. The chain carries TRBV5-1 and TRBJ1-1; D possibly corresponds to TRBD1 (6 bases). CDR3 protein: CASRYLDSYTEAFF. CDR3 DNA sequence: TGCGCCAGCAGATACCTGGACAGCTACACTGAAGCTTTCTTT.